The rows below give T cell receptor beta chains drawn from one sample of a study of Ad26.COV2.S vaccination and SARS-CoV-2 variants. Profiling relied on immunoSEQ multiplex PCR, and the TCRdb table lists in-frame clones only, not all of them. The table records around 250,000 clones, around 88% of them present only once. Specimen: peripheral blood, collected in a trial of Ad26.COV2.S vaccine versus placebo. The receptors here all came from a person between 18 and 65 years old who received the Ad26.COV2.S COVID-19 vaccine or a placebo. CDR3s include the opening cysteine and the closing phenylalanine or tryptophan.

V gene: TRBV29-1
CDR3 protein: CSGRDRNYGYTF

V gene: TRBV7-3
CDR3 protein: CASSLRFRLADDNEQFF

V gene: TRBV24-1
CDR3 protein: CATSELDLLDGNEQFF

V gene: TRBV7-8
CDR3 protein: CASSLDRGKSNEQFF

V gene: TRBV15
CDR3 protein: CATSSLSGLAKNIQYF

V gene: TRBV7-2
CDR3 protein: CASSFADRGKWSYTF

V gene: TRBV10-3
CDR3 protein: CAISGPGSGNTIYF

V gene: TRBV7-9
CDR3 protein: CASSGVDKLYGYTF

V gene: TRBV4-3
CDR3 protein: CASSQLRTSEKLFF

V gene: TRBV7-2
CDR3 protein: CASSHRRDRRSGNTIYF

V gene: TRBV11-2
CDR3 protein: CASSLDLRRAETQYF

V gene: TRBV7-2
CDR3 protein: CASSVGLAGGPQETQYF

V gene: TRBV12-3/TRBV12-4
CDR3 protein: CASSEEGMHYTF

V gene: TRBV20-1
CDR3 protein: CSASPPGGVQGTATDTQYF

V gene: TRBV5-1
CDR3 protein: CASSLPAPGAITGELFF

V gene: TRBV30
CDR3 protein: CAWSQYRVRAEAFF

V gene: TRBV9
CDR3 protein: CASSARDREAETQYF

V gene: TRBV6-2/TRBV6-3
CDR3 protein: CASSYSTATPYQETQYF

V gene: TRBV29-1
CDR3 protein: CSADRGITGELFF

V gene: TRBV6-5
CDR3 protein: CASSRDNPGTEAFF

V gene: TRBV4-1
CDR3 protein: CASSLRQGPNQPQHF

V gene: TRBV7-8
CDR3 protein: CASSLALGRTGELFF

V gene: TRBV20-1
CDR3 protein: CSASYRSSYNSPLHF

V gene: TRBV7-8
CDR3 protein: CASSSGVVGTDTQYF

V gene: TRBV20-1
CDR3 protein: CSASRFVRPGFPYNEQFF

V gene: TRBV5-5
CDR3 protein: CASSPILTEAFF

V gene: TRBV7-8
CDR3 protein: CASQGTVMNTEAFF

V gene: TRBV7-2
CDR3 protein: CASSKTGQRGYGYTF

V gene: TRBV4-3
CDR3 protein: CASSRQLGGSSSPLHF

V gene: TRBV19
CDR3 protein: CASSIKWVPEKFEAFF

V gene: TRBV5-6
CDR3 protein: CASRRRDGQMGNTIYF

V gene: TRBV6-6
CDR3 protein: CASSYSHRVDYGYTF

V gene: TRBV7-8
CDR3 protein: CASSPRGGGELQETQYF

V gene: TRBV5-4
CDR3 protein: CASSLRVGRRTGISYGYTF

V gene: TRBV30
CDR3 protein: CAWSPRSVETQYF

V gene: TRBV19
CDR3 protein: CASSSLAGRQQFF

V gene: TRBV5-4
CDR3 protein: CASSSRAYTGELFF

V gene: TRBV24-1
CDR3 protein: CATTRRLSGANVLTF

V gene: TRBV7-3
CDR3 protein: CASSLKGLAGTNNEQFF

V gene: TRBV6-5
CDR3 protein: CASRRQGVPQETQYF

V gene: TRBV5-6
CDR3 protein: CASSFLGGSSSGELFF

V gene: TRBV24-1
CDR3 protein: CATSDSRLVGYTF

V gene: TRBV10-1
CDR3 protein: CASSFTEPGETQYF

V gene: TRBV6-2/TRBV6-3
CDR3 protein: CASSYIRTGGIAEQYF

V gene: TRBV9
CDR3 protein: CASSVGNGAYNEQFF